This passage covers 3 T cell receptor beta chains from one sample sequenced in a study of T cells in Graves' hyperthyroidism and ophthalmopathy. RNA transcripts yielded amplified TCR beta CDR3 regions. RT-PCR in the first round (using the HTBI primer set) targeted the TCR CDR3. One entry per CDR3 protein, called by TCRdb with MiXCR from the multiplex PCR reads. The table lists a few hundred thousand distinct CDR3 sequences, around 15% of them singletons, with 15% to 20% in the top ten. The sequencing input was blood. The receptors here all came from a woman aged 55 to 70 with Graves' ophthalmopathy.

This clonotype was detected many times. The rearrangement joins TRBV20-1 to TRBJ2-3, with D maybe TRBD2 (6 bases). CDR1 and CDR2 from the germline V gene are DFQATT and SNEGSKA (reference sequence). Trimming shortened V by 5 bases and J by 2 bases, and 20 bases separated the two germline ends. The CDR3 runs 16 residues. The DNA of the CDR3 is TGCAGTGCTCCTCCCCGGGGGACCTTACACACAGATACGCAGTATTTT. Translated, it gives CSAPPRGTLHTDTQYF.

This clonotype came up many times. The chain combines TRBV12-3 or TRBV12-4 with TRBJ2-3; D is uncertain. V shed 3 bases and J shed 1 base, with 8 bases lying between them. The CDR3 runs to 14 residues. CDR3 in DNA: TGTGCCAGCAGTTTCGGAGTGGGCACAGATACGCAGTATTTT. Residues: CASSFGVGTDTQYF.

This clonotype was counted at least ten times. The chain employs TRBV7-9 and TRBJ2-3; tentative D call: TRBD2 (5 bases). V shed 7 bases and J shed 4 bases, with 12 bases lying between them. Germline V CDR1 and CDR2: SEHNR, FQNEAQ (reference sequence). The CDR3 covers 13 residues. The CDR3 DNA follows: TGTGCCAGCACCGTTAGAGCGGCAGATACGCAGTATTTT. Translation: CASTVRAADTQYF.